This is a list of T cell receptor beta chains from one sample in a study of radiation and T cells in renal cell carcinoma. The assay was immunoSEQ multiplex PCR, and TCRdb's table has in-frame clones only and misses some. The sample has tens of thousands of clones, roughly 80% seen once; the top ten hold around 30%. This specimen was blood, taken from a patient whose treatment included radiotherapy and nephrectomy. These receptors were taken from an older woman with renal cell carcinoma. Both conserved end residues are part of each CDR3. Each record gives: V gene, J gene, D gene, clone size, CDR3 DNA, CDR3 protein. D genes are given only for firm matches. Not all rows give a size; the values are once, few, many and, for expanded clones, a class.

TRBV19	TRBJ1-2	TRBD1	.	TGTGCCAGCGTCCCTCCAGGGGGCTATGGCTACACCTTC	CASVPPGGYGYTF
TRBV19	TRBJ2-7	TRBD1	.	TGTGCCAGTAGTATAGGACAGGGCCACGAGCAGTACTTC	CASSIGQGHEQYF
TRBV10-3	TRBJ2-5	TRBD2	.	TGTGCCATCAGTACGACTAGCGGGATGGGGACCCAGTACTTC	CAISTTSGMGTQYF
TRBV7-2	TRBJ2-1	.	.	TGTGCCAGCAGCCGCGAGATGAACAATGAGCAGTTCTTC	CASSREMNNEQFF
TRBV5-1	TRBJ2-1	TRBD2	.	TGCGCCAGCAGCCGGGCGGGAGGGGGCGTGTATGAGCAGTTCTTC	CASSRAGGGVYEQFF
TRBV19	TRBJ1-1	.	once	TGTGCCAGTAGTATGGGGGTGTGGACTGAAGCTTTCTTT	CASSMGVWTEAFF
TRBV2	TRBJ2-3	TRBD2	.	TGTGCCAGCAGGAGGAGCGGGGGGTCAGATACGCAGTATTTT	CASRRSGGSDTQYF
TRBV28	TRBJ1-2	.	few	TGTGCCAGCACCGCCCCCAACTATGGCTACACCTTC	CASTAPNYGYTF
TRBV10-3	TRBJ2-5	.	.	TGTGCCATCCGATCCCAGGGTGACGAGACCCAGTACTTC	CAIRSQGDETQYF
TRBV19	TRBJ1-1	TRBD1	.	TGTGCCAGTAGTCTTGGGGGAGGGGGCCGGAACACTGAAGCTTTCTTT	CASSLGGGGRNTEAFF
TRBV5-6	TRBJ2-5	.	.	TGTGCCAGCAGCCCATCGTGGGGGGTGGGTTTCCAACCACAAGAGACCCAGTACTTC	CASSPSWGVGFQPQETQYF
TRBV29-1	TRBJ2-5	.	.	TGCAGCGTTGAAGAAGGCGGGGAAGAGACCCAGTACTTC	CSVEEGGEETQYF
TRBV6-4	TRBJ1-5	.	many	TGTGCCAGCAGTGAGGGGAGCAATCAGCCCCAGCATTTT	CASSEGSNQPQHF
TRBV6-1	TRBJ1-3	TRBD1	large	TGTGCCAGCAGGGGACAGGGAAGCAACACCATATATTTT	CASRGQGSNTIYF
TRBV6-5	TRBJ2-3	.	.	TGTGCCAGCAGGGATGGGACTTTCACAGATACGCAGTATTTT	CASRDGTFTDTQYF
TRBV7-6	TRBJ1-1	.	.	TGTGCCAGCAGCCTGGCAGAGGACACTGAAGCTTTCTTT	CASSLAEDTEAFF
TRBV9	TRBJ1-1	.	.	TGTGCCAGCAGCGTAGGTATGAACACTGAAGCTTTCTTT	CASSVGMNTEAFF
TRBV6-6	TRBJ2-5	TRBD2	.	TGTGCCAGCAGCGGGACTAGCGGGGTCGGGGAGCAGTACTTC	CASSGTSGVGEQYF
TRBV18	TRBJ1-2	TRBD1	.	TGTGCCAGCTCACAAGGGACAGGGGGAGGCTACACCTTC	CASSQGTGGGYTF
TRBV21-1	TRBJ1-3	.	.	TGTGCCAGCAGCAAAGTTTGGGGGGAAACGTTTGGAAACACCATATATTTT	CASSKVWGETFGNTIYF
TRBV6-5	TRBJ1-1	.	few	TGTGCCAGCATTGACAGGAACACTGAAGCTTTCTTT	CASIDRNTEAFF
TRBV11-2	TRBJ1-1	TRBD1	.	TGTGCCAGCAGTCTCCTCGGACAGGGGGCCCATGAAGCTTTCTTT	CASSLLGQGAHEAFF
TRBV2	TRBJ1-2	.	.	TGTGCCAGCAGTGAAGCGAGGGGGAATGGCTACACCTTC	CASSEARGNGYTF
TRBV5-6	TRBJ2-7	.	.	TGTGCCAGCAGCTTGAGCAGGAACTACGAGCAGTACTTC	CASSLSRNYEQYF
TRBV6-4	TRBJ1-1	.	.	TGTGCCAGCAGCCCCTCCCTCGGGGACACTGAAGCTTTCTTT	CASSPSLGDTEAFF
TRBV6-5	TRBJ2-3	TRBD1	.	TGTGCCAGCACCGACAGGGGTAGCACAGATACGCAGTATTTT	CASTDRGSTDTQYF
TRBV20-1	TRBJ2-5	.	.	TGCAGCTTGCGGGGTGGAGAGACCCAGTACTTC	CSLRGGETQYF
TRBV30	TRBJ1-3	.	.	TGTGCCTACAGGTTTTTCTCTGGAAACACCATATATTTT	CAYRFFSGNTIYF
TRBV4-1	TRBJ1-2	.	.	TGCGCCAGCAGCCAGGTGGGGTACTATGGCTACACCTTC	CASSQVGYYGYTF
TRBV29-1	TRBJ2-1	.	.	TGCAGCGTTGAAATCAGGAGCTCCTACAATGAGCAGTTCTTC	CSVEIRSSYNEQFF
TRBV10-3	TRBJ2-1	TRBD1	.	TGTGCCATCAGTCCGGGACAGGGGTGGAATGAGCAGTTCTTC	CAISPGQGWNEQFF
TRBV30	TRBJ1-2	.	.	TGTGCCTCTGAGGCTAATGGAGACTATGGCTACACCTTC	CASEANGDYGYTF
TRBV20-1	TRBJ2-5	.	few	TGCAGTTGGTTCTCCGAGGGCGGGCAGTACTTC	CSWFSEGGQYF
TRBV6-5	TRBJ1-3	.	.	TGTGCCAGCAGCCCTAGGATGGGGGGAAACACCATATATTTT	CASSPRMGGNTIYF
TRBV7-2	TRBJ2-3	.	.	TGTGCCAGCAGCCCTAGCACAGATACGCAGTATTTT	CASSPSTDTQYF
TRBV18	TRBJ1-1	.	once	TGTGCCAGCTCACCACCGGGGACGCGAAACACTGAAGCTTTCTTT	CASSPPGTRNTEAFF
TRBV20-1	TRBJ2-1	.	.	TGCAGTGCCCACAATACCAATGAGCAGTTCTTC	CSAHNTNEQFF
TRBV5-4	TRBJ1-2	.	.	TGTGCCAGCAGCTTGGGGGACACACCTAACTATGGCTACACCTTC	CASSLGDTPNYGYTF
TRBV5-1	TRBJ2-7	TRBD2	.	TGCGCCAGCAGCCCCAACTTAGCGGGAGGGAGTAAGGACGAGCAGTACTTC	CASSPNLAGGSKDEQYF
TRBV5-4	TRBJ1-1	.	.	TGTGCCAGCAGCCAAGGACAGACGAACACTGAAGCTTTCTTT	CASSQGQTNTEAFF
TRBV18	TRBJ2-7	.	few	TGTGCCAGCTCACCTCGCCGGGACGGTGCCTACGAGCAGTACTTC	CASSPRRDGAYEQYF
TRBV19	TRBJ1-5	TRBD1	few	TGTGCCAGTAGTACGGACAGGGGGCGCAGGCAGCCCCAGCATTTT	CASSTDRGRRQPQHF
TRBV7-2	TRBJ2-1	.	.	TGTGCCAGCAGCCTTACACGCCTCGATGAGCAGTTCTTC	CASSLTRLDEQFF
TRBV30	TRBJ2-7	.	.	TGTGCCTGGAGTCCCCCTTCATGGGAGCAGTACTTC	CAWSPPSWEQYF
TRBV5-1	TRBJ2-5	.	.	TGCGCCAGCAGCCCGGGACACGGCGTCCAAGAGACCCAGTACTTC	CASSPGHGVQETQYF
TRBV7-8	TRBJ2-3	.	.	TGTGCCAGCAGCTTATCGGTGGGTTGGGTGTCAGACACAGATACGCAGTATTTT	CASSLSVGWVSDTDTQYF
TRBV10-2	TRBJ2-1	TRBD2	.	TGCGCCAGTACTAGCGGGGGGGCCGATGAGCAGTTCTTC	CASTSGGADEQFF
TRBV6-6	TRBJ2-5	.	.	TGTGCCAGCAGTTCGACCGATAGGGGGGTCCAAGAGACCCAGTACTTC	CASSSTDRGVQETQYF
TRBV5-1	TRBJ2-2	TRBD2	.	TGCGCCAGCAGCACCGGGACTAGCGGGAATGAGGAGCTGTTTTTT	CASSTGTSGNEELFF
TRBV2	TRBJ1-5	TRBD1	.	TGTGCCAGCACTTCGGACAGGGGCGGATTTCAGCCCCAGCATTTT	CASTSDRGGFQPQHF
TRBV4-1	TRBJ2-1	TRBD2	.	TGCGCCAGCAGCCAAGATCAGAACGGGGGGGAGCAGTTCTTC	CASSQDQNGGEQFF
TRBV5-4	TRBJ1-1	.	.	TGTGCCAGCAGCTTGGGTCAGCGGACGGAGAACACTGAAGCTTTCTTT	CASSLGQRTENTEAFF
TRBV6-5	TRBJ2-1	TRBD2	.	TGTGCCAGCAGCCAGACTAGCGGAGCGTACAATGAGCAGTTCTTC	CASSQTSGAYNEQFF
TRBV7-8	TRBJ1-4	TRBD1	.	TGTGCCAGCAGCCCGACAGGGGAGGCGGAAAAACTGTTTTTT	CASSPTGEAEKLFF
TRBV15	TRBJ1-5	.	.	TGTGCCACCAGCCCTACAGGGAATAGCAATCAGCCCCAGCATTTT	CATSPTGNSNQPQHF
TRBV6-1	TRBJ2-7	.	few	TGTGCCAGCACAAGGGATTCCAACGAGCAGTACTTC	CASTRDSNEQYF
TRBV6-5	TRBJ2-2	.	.	TGTGCCAGCAAGACCGACTTGAACACCGGGGAGCTGTTTTTT	CASKTDLNTGELFF
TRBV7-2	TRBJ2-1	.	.	TGTGCCAGCAGCTTAGGGGATAACCCCTCGGATGAGCAGTTCTTC	CASSLGDNPSDEQFF
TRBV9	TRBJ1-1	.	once	TGTGCCAGCAGCGTCCGAATGAACACTGAAGCTTTCTTT	CASSVRMNTEAFF